This is a list of T cell receptor beta chains from one sample in a study of CD8 T cells in ankylosing spondylitis. TCRdb recomputed calls from the 5' RACE reads with MiXCR, one row per CDR3 protein. This table holds around 250,000 distinct CDR3 sequences, 15% to 20% found once. The sequencing sample was made of blood, either unsorted or a sorted T cell fraction (not recorded which). These receptors were obtained from a male donor with ankylosing spondylitis or in good health (not recorded which). Both conserved end residues are part of each CDR3. The D gene is left open where the match is weak. A clone size is listed for some rows: how often the clone was seen (once, few, many), or a class if it is expanded.

>.|TRBJ1-1|many|10|TRBV29-1
CSVVNTEAFF
TGCAGCGTTGTTAACACTGAAGCTTTCTTT
>.|TRBJ2-7|.|13|TRBV29-1
CSALGPTTYEQYF
TGCAGCGCATTGGGACCGACAACCTACGAGCAGTACTTC
>.|TRBJ2-3|few|11|TRBV2
CASDQTDTQYF
TGTGCCAGCGACCAGACAGATACGCAGTATTTT
>.|TRBJ2-1|.|14|TRBV9
CASSVGEVSNEQFF
TGTGCCAGCAGCGTAGGAGAGGTGAGCAATGAGCAGTTCTTC
>TRBD1|TRBJ2-7|.|15|TRBV9
CASSAGQGIAYEQYF
TGTGCCAGCAGCGCCGGACAGGGTATCGCCTACGAGCAGTACTTC
>.|TRBJ2-7|.|11|TRBV5-1
CASSLDGGWKF
TGCGCCAGCAGCTTGGACGGGGGTTGGAAGTTC
>TRBD2|TRBJ2-1|few|14|TRBV24-1
CATSDSGGYNEQFF
TGTGCCACCAGTGATAGCGGGGGATACAATGAGCAGTTCTTC
>TRBD2|TRBJ2-1|.|14|TRBV4-1
CASSQDPSGRSQFF
TGCGCCAGCAGCCAGGACCCTAGCGGGAGATCGCAGTTCTTC
>.|TRBJ2-7|many|11|TRBV29-1
CSAGTSYEQYF
TGCAGCGCGGGAACGTCCTACGAGCAGTACTTC
>.|TRBJ2-7|.|14|TRBV5-1
CASSLVDSASEQYF
TGCGCCAGCAGCTTGGTGGACTCGGCGAGCGAGCAGTACTTC
>.|TRBJ2-5|.|14|TRBV29-1
CSVEEWSAKETQYF
TGCAGCGTTGAAGAGTGGTCAGCTAAAGAGACCCAGTACTTC
>.|TRBJ1-2|few|13|TRBV27
CASSPGSQFGYTF
TGTGCCAGCAGTCCCGGCTCTCAGTTCGGCTACACCTTC
>TRBD2|TRBJ2-1|few|13|TRBV28
CASSLSGTREQFF
TGTGCCAGCAGTCTTAGCGGGACGCGGGAGCAGTTCTTC
>TRBD1|TRBJ2-7|few|15|TRBV27
CASRETGGSSYEQYF
TGTGCCAGCAGAGAAACAGGGGGGAGCTCCTACGAGCAGTACTTC
>.|TRBJ2-7|few|12|TRBV29-1
CSVRGISYEQYF
TGCAGCGTCCGAGGTATCTCCTACGAGCAGTACTTC
>TRBD1|TRBJ1-5|.|15|TRBV5-1
CASSIDRGLGQPQHF
TGCGCCAGCAGCATTGACAGGGGGCTAGGTCAGCCCCAGCATTTT
>.|TRBJ1-5|few|14|TRBV20-1
CSARDPDSWQPQHF
TGCAGTGCTAGAGATCCCGACAGCTGGCAGCCCCAGCATTTT
>TRBD2|TRBJ2-7|few|15|TRBV7-6
CASSSTGGVSYEQYF
TGTGCCAGCAGCTCCACGGGGGGTGTTAGCTACGAGCAGTACTTC
>.|TRBJ2-1|.|15|TRBV29-1
CSVEGIEVGYNEQFF
TGCAGCGTTGAGGGTATCGAGGTCGGGTACAATGAGCAGTTCTTC
>TRBD1|TRBJ2-7|few|15|TRBV12-3/TRBV12-4
CASSLVGTGAYEQYF
TGTGCCAGCAGTTTAGTAGGGACAGGGGCCTACGAGCAGTACTTC
>.|TRBJ2-7|.|16|TRBV20-1
CSARDLRGAESYEQYF
TGCAGTGCTAGAGATCTCCGGGGGGCGGAGAGCTACGAGCAGTACTTC
>TRBD2|TRBJ2-2|.|17|TRBV4-1
CASSQGLAGGRVGELFF
TGCGCCAGCAGCCAGGGACTAGCGGGAGGCCGAGTCGGGGAGCTGTTTTTT
>.|TRBJ1-5|few|15|TRBV20-1
CSARDGVRANQPQHF
TGCAGTGCTAGAGACGGGGTTCGCGCCAATCAGCCCCAGCATTTT
>.|TRBJ2-5|many|14|TRBV24-1
CATSDSGDLATQYF
TGTGCCACCAGTGATTCCGGGGATTTGGCGACCCAGTACTTC